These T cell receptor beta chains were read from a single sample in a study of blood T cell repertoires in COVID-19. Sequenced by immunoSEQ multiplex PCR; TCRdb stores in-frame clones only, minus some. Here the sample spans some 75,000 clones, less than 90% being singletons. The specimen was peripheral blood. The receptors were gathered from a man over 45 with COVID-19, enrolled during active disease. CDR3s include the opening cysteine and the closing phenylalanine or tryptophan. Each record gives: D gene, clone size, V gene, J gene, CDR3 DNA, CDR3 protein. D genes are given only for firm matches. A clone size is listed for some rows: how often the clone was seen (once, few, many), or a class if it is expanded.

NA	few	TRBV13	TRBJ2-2	TGTGCCAGCAGCCCAACCCGGCGGACGAACACCGGGGAGCTGTTTTTT	CASSPTRRTNTGELFF
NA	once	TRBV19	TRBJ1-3	TGTGCCAGTAGTATCCGGGAGGGGAGTCGAAACACCATATATTTT	CASSIREGSRNTIYF
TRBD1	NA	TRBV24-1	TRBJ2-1	TGTGCCACCAGTGAATCACAGGGGAGCTCCTACAATGAGCAGTTCTTC	CATSESQGSSYNEQFF
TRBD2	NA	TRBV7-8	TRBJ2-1	TGTGCCAGCAGCAAGGGGACTAGCGGGAGGGCCGAGAATGAGCAGTTCTTC	CASSKGTSGRAENEQFF
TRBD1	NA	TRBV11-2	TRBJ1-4	TGTGCCAGCAGCTTGGGGACAGGGGGATTTAGCGAAAAACTGTTTTTT	CASSLGTGGFSEKLFF
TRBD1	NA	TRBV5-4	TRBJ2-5	TGTGCCAGCAGCTTCGGGGACAGGGGTCAAGAGACCCAGTACTTC	CASSFGDRGQETQYF
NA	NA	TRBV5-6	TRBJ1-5	TGTGCCAGCAGCCTTCGGGGGGGCGATCAGCCCCAGCATTTT	CASSLRGGDQPQHF
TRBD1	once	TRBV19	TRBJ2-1	TGTGCCAGTAGTGGGCGGACAGGGATACGCAATGAGCAGTTCTTC	CASSGRTGIRNEQFF
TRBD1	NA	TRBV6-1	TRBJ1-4	TGTGCCAGCAGTGAAGGACAGGGTAGGAAACTGTTTTTT	CASSEGQGRKLFF
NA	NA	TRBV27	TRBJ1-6	TGTGCCAGCGCCTTGGCGCCGGACCCTTCTCGGGGTTCACCCCTCCACTTT	CASALAPDPSRGSPLHF
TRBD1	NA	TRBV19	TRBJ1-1	TGTGCCAGTAGTTTCCGACAGGGTAGCGAAGCTTTCTTT	CASSFRQGSEAFF
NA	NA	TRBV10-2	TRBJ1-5	TGCGCCAGCAGTGTAGAGAATCAGCCCCAGCATTTT	CASSVENQPQHF
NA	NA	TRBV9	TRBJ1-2	TGTGCCAGCAGCAACCCTAGATTTGGCTACACCTTC	CASSNPRFGYTF
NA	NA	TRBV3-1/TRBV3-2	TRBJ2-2	TGTGCCAGCAGCACCCGACGGACATCCCGCGCCGGGGAGCTGTTTTTT	CASSTRRTSRAGELFF
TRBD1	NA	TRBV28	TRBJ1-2	TGTGCCAGCAGCCCTCCGGGACAGGGCTATGGCTACACCTTC	CASSPPGQGYGYTF
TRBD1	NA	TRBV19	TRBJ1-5	TGTGCCAGTAGAGACAGGGGCCCTAGCAATCAGCCCCAGCATTTT	CASRDRGPSNQPQHF
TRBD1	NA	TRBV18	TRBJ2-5	TGTGCCAGCTCACGACAGGGACGGAGTGAGACCCAGTACTTC	CASSRQGRSETQYF